Following are 20 T cell receptor beta chains from one sample sequenced in a study of CD8+ T cells in alopecia areata. Sequencing templates came from extracted RNA that was reverse transcribed into cDNA. The table came from immunoSEQ multiplex PCR; TCRdb's copy has only in-frame clones and leaves some out. This table has about 98,000 clones, 35% to 50% appearing once. What was sequenced was CD4+ T cells sorted from blood. These receptors all stem from a human donor with alopecia areata.

V is TRBV29-1 and J is TRBJ1-1; D ambiguous. The CDR3 consists of 15 residues. The V end was cut by 4 bases, the J end by 3 bases, with 18 bases between. The germline V gene encodes CDR1 SQVTM and CDR2 ANQGSEA. CDR3 loop: CSVVDQTRGYTEAFF. The DNA for the CDR3 is TGCAGCGTTGTTGACCAAACTAGAGGTTACACTGAAGCTTTCTTT.

This clone was recorded a few times. In DNA form, the CDR3 reads TGCAGCGTTTGGGACAGGGGCACCGGGGAGCTGTTTTTT. Its translation: CSVWDRGTGELFF. The chain uses TRBV29-1 and TRBJ2-2; 10 bases are a match to TRBD1. The CDR3 runs to 13 residues. V gave up 5 bases and J gave up 4 bases; unmatched junction bases: 1. The germline V gene has CDR1 SQVTM and CDR2 ANQGSEA.

This sequence joins TRBV18 and TRBJ2-3, with 9 bases lining up with TRBD2. The CDR3 is made up of 17 amino acids. Germline CDR1 KGHSH, CDR2 LQKENI. V was clipped by 3 bases and J by 0 bases; unmatched bases: 7. CDR3: CASSPYRTSASTDTQYF. The CDR3 coding sequence is TGTGCCAGCTCACCCTACCGGACTAGCGCAAGCACAGATACGCAGTATTTT.

This rearrangement joins TRBV28 to TRBJ2-1, with TRBD1 matching 9 bases. V gave up 3 bases and J gave up 2 bases; unmatched junction bases: 5. The CDR3 totals 16 residues. The germline V gene encodes CDR1 MDHEN and CDR2 SYDVKM. Written as DNA, the CDR3 is TGTGCCAGCAGTTTTACAGGGGGCGGGCCCTACAATGAGCAGTTCTTC. Amino acid sequence: CASSFTGGGPYNEQFF.

The chain employs TRBV4-3 and TRBJ2-7; unclear D gene. The V end was cut by 0 bases, the J end by 4 bases, with 10 bases between. This CDR3 has 14 amino acids. Looked up from germline, CDR1 is LGHNA and CDR2 is YSLEER. In nucleotides, the CDR3 is TGCGCCAGCAGCCAAGAGGTGACATCATACGAGCAGTACTTC. It specifies CASSQEVTSYEQYF.

This clone has more than one count but fewer than ten. V gene TRBV28 combines with J gene TRBJ2-5, with D unresolved. The CDR3 contains 14 residues. CDR1 and CDR2 from the germline V gene are MDHEN and SYDVKM. Trimming shortened V by 5 bases and J by 4 bases, and 14 bases separated the two germline ends. The CDR3 DNA is TGTGCCAGCAGTACGGAGACTCCCAGAGAGACCCAGTACTTC. Encoded protein: CASSTETPRETQYF.

DNA for the CDR3: TGTGCCTGGAGTGCTAGCGGGAACTACGAGCAGTACTTC. Translated: CAWSASGNYEQYF. The J gene is TRBJ2-7, the V gene TRBV30; TRBD2 matches 9 bases. CDR1 is GTSNPN and CDR2 is SVGIG in the germline V gene (reference sequence). This CDR3 comprises 13 residues. Trimming took 1 base from V and 3 from J; bases not matched to a gene: 1.

The rearrangement joins TRBV29-1 to TRBJ2-5; D might be TRBD2 (5 bases). Trimming removed 4 bases from V and 6 bases from J, with 12 bases in between. In germline, CDR1 is SQVTM, CDR2 ANQGSEA. The CDR3 sequence is 12 residues long. DNA of the CDR3: TGCAGCGTTGTCACTAGTTCCAAGACCCAGTACTTC. Protein sequence: CSVVTSSKTQYF.

The chain links TRBV14 to TRBJ2-3, with unresolved D. V was shortened by 2 bases and J by 5 bases, with 8 bases between the two germline ends. Germline-derived CDR1 and CDR2 are SGHDN and FVKESK. CDR3 length: 13 amino acids. The CDR3 here is CASSQSVGDTQYF. In DNA, the CDR3 is TGTGCCAGCAGCCAATCTGTCGGAGATACGCAGTATTTT.

The V call is TRBV28, the J call TRBJ1-6; TRBD1 might be the D (5 bases). Germline lookup yields CDR1 MDHEN and CDR2 SYDVKM. Trimming took 3 bases from V and 7 from J, leaving 19 bases between them. The CDR3 loop spans 17 amino acids. In nucleotides, the CDR3 is TGTGCCAGCAGTTTCCCTACATGGGACGTCGTCAATTCACCCCTCCACTTT. Translation gives CASSFPTWDVVNSPLHF.

V is TRBV29-1 and J is TRBJ2-6; the D gene is possibly TRBD1 (5 bases). CDR1 SQVTM and CDR2 ANQGSEA come from the germline V gene. There are 14 residues in the CDR3. V gave up 8 bases and J gave up 0 bases, with 11 bases separating them. CDR3 amino acids: CSTTDSSGANVLTF. CDR3 nucleotides: TGCAGCACGACAGACAGCTCTGGGGCCAACGTCCTGACTTTC. The complete variable domain, with remaining parts taken from reference TRBV29-1 and TRBJ2-6, reads SAVISQKPSRDICQRGTSLTIQCQVDSQVTMMFWYRQQPGQSLTLIATANQGSEATYESGFVIDKFPISRPNLTFSTLTVSNMSPEDSSIYLCSTTDSSGANVLTFGAGSRLTVL.

Here the CDR3 DNA reads TGCGCCAGCAGCCGGGAGGGGGACTATATCTACGAGCAGTACTTC. Translation: CASSREGDYIYEQYF. The chain joins TRBV5-1 to TRBJ2-7; 8 bases agree with TRBD2. Trimming at V came to 4 bases and at J to 3 bases, leaving 9 bases not matched to a gene. The CDR3 is 15 amino acids. CDR1 is SGHRS and CDR2 is YFSETQ in the germline V gene. The variable domain in full, with the rest retrieved from reference TRBV5-1 and TRBJ2-7, is KAGVTQTPRYLIKTRGQQVTLSCSPISGHRSVSWYQQTPGQGLQFLFEYFSETQRNKGNFPGRFSGRQFSNSRSEMNVSTLELGDSALYLCASSREGDYIYEQYFGPGTRLTVT.

A few counts support this clone. The J gene is TRBJ2-1, the V gene TRBV29-1, with 8 bases identical to TRBD2. Germline V CDR1 and CDR2: SQVTM, ANQGSEA. The CDR3 has 16 amino acids. The J segment lost 2 bases and the V segment lost 8 bases, leaving 14 bases of the junction unmatched. CDR3 nucleotides: TGCAGCCCGGGAGGGGTGGTGGGCATGCCCTACAATGAGCAGTTCTTC. This translates into CSPGGVVGMPYNEQFF.

This clone was detected a few times. The chain uses TRBV11-2 and TRBJ2-1; 7 nucleotides line up with TRBD1. The germline gives CDR1 SGHAT, CDR2 FQNNGV. CDR3 length: 14 residues. The V segment lost 0 bases and the J segment 9 bases; nucleotides outside the gene matches: 5. CDR3 region: CASSLEVQGVEQFF. The CDR3 DNA sequence: TGTGCCAGCAGCTTAGAGGTTCAGGGGGTTGAGCAGTTCTTC.

This clone ranks as medium-sized. V usage is TRBV19 and J usage is TRBJ2-6, with D unresolved. The CDR3 has 16 residues. The germline V gene has CDR1 LNHDA and CDR2 SQIVND (reference sequence). The V end was cut by 4 bases, the J end by 0 bases, with 10 bases between. This CDR3 reads CASSRKRTSGANVLTF. The CDR3 nucleotides are TGTGCCAGTAGTAGGAAGCGTACCTCTGGGGCCAACGTCCTGACTTTC. Full variable domain (rest looked up from reference TRBV19 and TRBJ2-6): DGGITQSPKYLFRKEGQNVTLSCEQNLNHDAMYWYRQDPGQGLRLIYYSQIVNDFQKGDIAEGYSVSREKKESFPLTVTSAQKNPTAFYLCASSRKRTSGANVLTFGAGSRLTVL.

The chain carries TRBV29-1 and TRBJ2-5; 10 bases map to TRBD1. V dropped 6 bases and J dropped 5; count of bases not matched to a gene: 6. Per germline, CDR1 SQVTM and CDR2 ANQGSEA. The CDR3 runs to 13 residues. The CDR3 is CSVSGTGAETQYF. The DNA of the CDR3 is TGCAGCGTATCCGGGACAGGGGCGGAGACCCAGTACTTC.

This clone was seen a few times. In nucleotides, the CDR3 is TGCAGTGCTGGGGACTGGAACATTCAGTACTTC. As protein: CSAGDWNIQYF. The rearrangement links TRBV20-1 to TRBJ2-4; D perhaps matches TRBD2 (6 bases). Germline values: CDR1 DFQATT, CDR2 SNEGSKA (reference sequence). This CDR3 is built from 11 residues. With 5 bases removed from V and 7 bases from J, the gap between germline ends came to 9 bases.

The genes are TRBV5-1 and TRBJ2-1, with D tentatively TRBD2 (6 bases). V was shortened by 4 bases and J by 0 bases, with 8 bases between the two germline ends. The CDR3 sequence is 14 residues long. Germline CDR1 and CDR2: SGHRS and YFSETQ. CDR3 in DNA: TGCGCCAGCAGCCCGACTAGCTCCTACAATGAGCAGTTCTTC. Amino acids: CASSPTSSYNEQFF. The variable domain in full, completed from reference TRBV5-1 and TRBJ2-1, reads KAGVTQTPRYLIKTRGQQVTLSCSPISGHRSVSWYQQTPGQGLQFLFEYFSETQRNKGNFPGRFSGRQFSNSRSEMNVSTLELGDSALYLCASSPTSSYNEQFFGPGTRLTVL.

In this sample, this clone turned up a few times. The chain uses TRBV29-1 and TRBJ2-7; D is unresolved. This CDR3 region has 12 residues. CDR1 and CDR2 (germline): SQVTM, ANQGSEA. V shed 6 bases and J shed 3 bases, with 12 bases lying between them. The CDR3 DNA is TGCAGCGTGGGCAGGAACAACTACGAGCAGTACTTC. It translates to CSVGRNNYEQYF.

The V call is TRBV4-1, the J call TRBJ2-2; 8 bases are shared with TRBD2. The V segment lost 11 bases and the J segment 6 bases; nucleotides outside the gene matches: 5. Germline values: CDR1 MGHRA, CDR2 YSYEKL. This CDR3 comprises 12 residues. The DNA of the CDR3 is TGCGCCTCCCGGGGGGGCGCCGGGGAGCTGTTTTTT. Translating it yields CASRGGAGELFF.